The 21 T cell receptor beta chains below were found in one sample sequenced in a study of T cell repertoires in cytomegalovirus infection. Each CDR3 protein is one row after TCRdb ran MiXCR on the reads. Here the sample spans hundreds of thousands of distinct CDR3 sequences, 35% being singletons. The source material was PBMCs. Source of these receptors: a human donor in good health (CMV status not recorded). Some clones in this sample may be carry-over from other donors' samples.

This clonotype was counted ten times or more. This chain's CDR3 is CASSLAGSGQPQHF. CDR3 DNA: TGTGCCAGCAGCTTAGCCGGGTCAGGTCAGCCCCAGCATTTT. The chain couples TRBV7-2 to TRBJ1-5, with unresolved D. V shed 0 bases and J shed 6 bases, with 9 bases lying between them. Germline-derived CDR1 and CDR2 are SGHTA and FQGNSA. The CDR3 is made up of 14 amino acids.

The chain uses TRBV4-1 and TRBJ1-1; tentatively, D is TRBD1 (5 bases). This CDR3 has 14 amino acids. V was cut by 6 bases and J by 3 bases, with 14 bases left in between. CDR1 and CDR2 from the germline V gene are MGHRA and YSYEKL. CDR3 region: CASRGILRDTEAFF. The DNA of the CDR3 is TGCGCCAGCAGAGGGATCCTCAGGGACACTGAAGCTTTCTTT.

This clonotype was counted a few times. This rearrangement joins TRBV2 to TRBJ2-6; D perhaps matches TRBD1 (6 bases). The CDR3 has 15 residues. V was cut by 8 bases and J by 2 bases, with 13 bases left in between. The germline CDR1 and CDR2 sequences are SNHLY and FYNNEI. The CDR3 region is CASLYRVAGANVLTF. As DNA, the CDR3 is TGTGCCAGCTTATACAGGGTTGCTGGGGCCAACGTCCTGACTTTC.

This clonotype appeared a few times. The genes are TRBV28 and TRBJ1-1; the D is unclear. The germline CDR1 and CDR2 sequences are MDHEN and SYDVKM. The CDR3 sequence is 17 residues long. Between the trimmed V and J ends, which lost 2 bases and 5 bases, there was a span of 21 bases. CDR3 in DNA: TGTGCCAGCAGTTTACCCCACGGCAGATCACTTTCGACTGAAGCTTTCTTT. Its protein is CASSLPHGRSLSTEAFF.

In its sample, this clonotype was seen a few times. The chain joins TRBV7-9 to TRBJ1-1; 7 bases map to TRBD1. V was clipped by 4 bases and J by 0 bases; unmatched bases: 8. In germline, CDR1 is SEHNR, CDR2 FQNEAQ (reference sequence). This CDR3 contains 16 residues. In nucleotides, the CDR3 is TGTGCCAGCAGCTCCGACCTCAGGGGGATGAACACTGAAGCTTTCTTT. Translated, it gives CASSSDLRGMNTEAFF.

The chain combines TRBV7-2 with TRBJ2-1, with 7 bases that match TRBD2. The CDR3 is made up of 15 amino acids. Germline loops: CDR1 SGHTA, CDR2 FQGNSA. Germline trimming cut 5 bases from V and 4 bases from J; bases unmatched to any gene: 8. CDR3 sequence (DNA): TGTGCCAGCAGCCGGGGATCTAGCGGTTACAATGAGCAGTTCTTC. Amino acid sequence: CASSRGSSGYNEQFF.

This clonotype was counted between two and nine times. V and J are TRBV7-6 and TRBJ2-5; tentative D call: TRBD2 (5 bases). The CDR3 consists of 14 residues. Germline V gene lookup returns CDR1 SGHVS and CDR2 FNYEAQ. V was trimmed by 3 bases and J by 5 bases, leaving 13 bases between them. The CDR3 nucleotides are TGTGCCAGCAGCTTGAACGGGGAACGGGAGACCCAGTACTTC. Its protein is CASSLNGERETQYF.

This clonotype was counted at least ten times. This chain uses TRBV7-8 with TRBJ2-5; D uncertain. Trimming pared 5 bases from V and 1 base from J, leaving 11 bases between. This CDR3 has 14 amino acids. Germline V gives CDR1 SGHVS, CDR2 FQNEAQ. The CDR3: CASSQSVAQETQYF. CDR3 DNA sequence: TGTGCCAGCAGCCAAAGCGTGGCCCAAGAGACCCAGTACTTC.

The chain links TRBV29-1 to TRBJ1-1; D remains ambiguous. Trimming pared 7 bases from V and 0 bases from J, leaving 9 bases between. CDR3 size: 12 residues. CDR1 SQVTM and CDR2 ANQGSEA come from the germline V gene. CDR3 coding DNA: TGCAGCGCTAACCTGTTGAACACTGAAGCTTTCTTT. Translation gives CSANLLNTEAFF.

In the case of this clonotype: A much bigger clone sits one base away, suggesting this may be a read error. This sequence joins TRBV7-2 and TRBJ2-7; 9 nucleotides agree with TRBD2. The CDR3 has 15 amino acids. Germline CDR1 is SGHTA and CDR2 is FQGNSA. CDR3 bases: TGTGACAGCAGCCCCCTAATGGGAGCGGGAGGCGAGCAGTACTTC. Protein sequence: CDSSPLMGAGGEQYF. Complete variable domain (other parts from reference TRBV7-2 and TRBJ2-7): GAGVSQSPSNKVTEKGKDVELRCDPISGHTALYWYRQSLGQGLEFLIYFQGNSAPDKSGLPSDRFSAERTGGSVSTLTIQRTQQEDSAVYLCDSSPLMGAGGEQYFGPGTRLTVT.

This chain connects TRBV7-2 to TRBJ2-7, with 7 bases identical to TRBD1. The V gene end was trimmed by 5 bases and the J gene end by 3 bases; junction bases not matched to a gene: 7. Germline-derived CDR1 and CDR2 are SGHTA and FQGNSA. CDR3 size: 14 residues. CDR3 residues: CASSTRTGFYEQYF. Written as DNA, the CDR3 is TGTGCCAGCAGCACTCGGACAGGATTCTACGAGCAGTACTTC. The entire variable domain, with the rest obtained from reference TRBV7-2 and TRBJ2-7, is as follows: GAGVSQSPSNKVTEKGKDVELRCDPISGHTALYWYRQSLGQGLEFLIYFQGNSAPDKSGLPSDRFSAERTGGSVSTLTIQRTQQEDSAVYLCASSTRTGFYEQYFGPGTRLTVT.

This clonotype was detected many times. V and J are TRBV6-2 or TRBV6-3 and TRBJ2-4; 9 positions agree with TRBD1. V shed 6 bases, J shed 0 bases, and the junction held 6 bases outside the gene matches. Germline assignment: CDR1 MNHEY and CDR2 SVGEGT. CDR3 size: 16 residues. The CDR3 here is CASSKRDRVAKNIQYF. DNA of the CDR3: TGTGCCAGCAGCAAACGGGACAGGGTAGCCAAAAACATTCAGTACTTC.

This clonotype was detected ten times or more. V gene TRBV12-3 or TRBV12-4 combines with J gene TRBJ2-7; D is possibly TRBD1 (6 bases). With 0 bases removed from V and 2 bases from J, the gap between germline ends came to 11 bases. The CDR3 is made up of 15 amino acids. The CDR3 protein is CASSLADRPTYEQYF. In nucleotides, the CDR3 is TGTGCCAGCAGTTTAGCGGACAGACCCACCTACGAGCAGTACTTC.

This chain uses TRBV10-3 with TRBJ1-1, with a tentative D call TRBD1 (6 bases). Germline CDR1 reads ENHRY; CDR2 reads SYGVKD. V was trimmed by 6 bases and J by 3 bases, leaving 14 bases between them. The CDR3 loop spans 14 amino acids. CDR3 nucleotide sequence: TGTGCCATCAGACCCCAGGGGACGGACACTGAAGCTTTCTTT. As protein: CAIRPQGTDTEAFF.

The gene calls are TRBV28 and TRBJ2-3; a weak D match, TRBD1 (5 bases). The CDR3 consists of 14 residues. Trimming took 11 bases from V and 2 from J, leaving 17 bases between them. Per the germline V gene, CDR1 is MDHEN and CDR2 is SYDVKM. CDR3 residues: CARSGILFTDTQYF. The CDR3 DNA reads TGTGCCCGCTCAGGGATTCTCTTCACAGATACGCAGTATTTT. The whole variable domain, filled in from reference TRBV28 and TRBJ2-3, reads DVKVTQSSRYLVKRTGEKVFLECVQDMDHENMFWYRQDPGLGLRLIYFSYDVKMKEKGDIPEGYSVSREKKERFSLILESASTNQTSMYLCARSGILFTDTQYFGPGTRLTVL.

The chain couples TRBV25-1 to TRBJ2-7, with 8 nucleotides matching TRBD1. J was trimmed by 2 bases and V by 1 base; bases with no gene match: 4. The germline V gene has CDR1 MGHDK and CDR2 SYGVNS. CDR3 length: 15 residues. The CDR3 DNA is TGTGCCAGCAGTGAATCGGGACAGGCCCCCTACGAGCAGTACTTC. Translation: CASSESGQAPYEQYF.

The chain joins TRBV7-9 to TRBJ2-6; D gene uncertain. CDR3 length: 17 amino acids. CDR1 is SEHNR and CDR2 is FQNEAQ in the germline V gene (reference sequence). V lost 1 base and J lost 0, with 10 bases in between. The CDR3 DNA reads as TGTGCCAGCAGCTTAGGACATCCGTCCTCTGGGGCCAACGTCCTGACTTTC. Translation: CASSLGHPSSGANVLTF.

The chain carries TRBV12-3 or TRBV12-4 and TRBJ1-1; D remains ambiguous. Trimming took off 6 bases at V and 6 bases at J, with 20 bases between the two ends. CDR3 size: 15 residues. CDR3 in amino acids: CASSVGRRYEAEAFF. In nucleotides, the CDR3 is TGTGCCAGCAGCGTCGGCCGGCGGTACGAAGCTGAAGCTTTCTTT.

J is TRBJ2-1 and V is TRBV29-1; 7 bases match TRBD2. Germline CDR1 and CDR2: SQVTM and ANQGSEA. This CDR3 is built from 13 residues. The CDR3 region is CSVSSGTNNEQFF. As DNA, the CDR3 is TGCAGTGTATCTAGCGGAACAAACAATGAGCAGTTCTTC.

The chain employs TRBV4-1 and TRBJ2-7; D uncertain. CDR3 length: 15 amino acids. V was cut by 0 bases and J by 2 bases, with 11 bases left in between. Per germline, CDR1 MGHRA and CDR2 YSYEKL. The CDR3 region is CASSQEPAEAYEQYF. The CDR3 DNA reads TGCGCCAGCAGCCAAGAACCAGCAGAAGCCTACGAGCAGTACTTC.

Comment on this clonotype: An end of the junction does not agree with germline; a read error may underlie this. This sequence joins TRBV7-2 and TRBJ1-3, with D uncertain. The CDR3 loop spans 15 amino acids. The germline V gene encodes CDR1 SGHTA and CDR2 FQGNSA. The CDR3 loop reads CSSSGRADSGNTTYF. The CDR3 DNA is TGTTCCAGCAGCGGTAGGGCAGACTCTGGAAACACCACATATTTT. Full variable domain (outside the CDR3, taken from reference TRBV7-2 and TRBJ1-3): GAGVSQSPSNKVTEKGKDVELRCDPISGHTALYWYRQSLGQGLEFLIYFQGNSAPDKSGLPSDRFSAERTGGSVSTLTIQRTQQEDSAVYLCSSSGRADSGNTTYFGEGSWLTVV.